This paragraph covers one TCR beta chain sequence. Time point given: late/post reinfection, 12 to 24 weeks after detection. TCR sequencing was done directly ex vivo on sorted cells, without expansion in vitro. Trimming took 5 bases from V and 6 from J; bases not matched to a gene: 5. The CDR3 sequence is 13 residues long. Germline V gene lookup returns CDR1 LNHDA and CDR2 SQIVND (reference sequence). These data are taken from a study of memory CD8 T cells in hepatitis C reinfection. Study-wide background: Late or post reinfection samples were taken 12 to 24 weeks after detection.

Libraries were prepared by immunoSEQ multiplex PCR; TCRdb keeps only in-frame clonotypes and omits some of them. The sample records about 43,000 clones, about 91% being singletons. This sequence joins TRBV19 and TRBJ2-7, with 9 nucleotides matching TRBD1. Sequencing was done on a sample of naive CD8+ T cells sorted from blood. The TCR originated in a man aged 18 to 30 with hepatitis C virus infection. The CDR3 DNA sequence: TGTGCCAGTAGTCCCGGACAGGGGTTCGAGCAGTACTTC. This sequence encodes CASSPGQGFEQYF.